This T cell receptor (beta chain) is drawn from a study of shared clonotypes between healthy human individuals. Caucasian adults residing in Nashville, Tennessee made up all the donors. CD45RO+ cells joined CCR7-negative CD45RA+ TemRA cells to form CD8 memory. Worth noting for this clone: What it binds is unknown.

Germline CDR1 is SGHDT and CDR2 is YYEEEE. This CDR3 is built from 15 residues. The ends lost 0 bases at V and 7 bases at J; junction bases unmatched: 3. Sequencing was performed with immunoSEQ multiplex PCR; in TCRdb, only in-frame clones are kept and a portion is missing. The sample lists over 95,000 clones, around 68% occurring once. Overall study findings and caveats: Some clonotypes were shared by all four sorted-subset donors, while others were not shared. The non-shared ones had lower generation probabilities than the shared ones. Memory subsets had estimated richness that was generally smaller than that of naive subsets.

V and J are TRBV5-6 and TRBJ2-1; 11 bases fit TRBD2. The sample comprised memory CD8+ T cells sorted from blood. Sample subset: CD45RO+ cells pooled with CCR7-negative TemRA cells. This receptor was obtained from a woman aged 30 to 39 in good health. CDR3 amino acids: CASSLELAGVNEQFF. The CDR3 DNA follows: TGTGCCAGCAGCTTGGAACTAGCGGGAGTTAATGAGCAGTTCTTC.